This entry is about one T cell receptor beta chain. This clonotype was seen more than once but under ten times. The specificity of this receptor is unknown. Base qualities were left out, and no much larger clone turns up one base away. Trimming at the junction amounts to 5 bases on V and 2 bases on J, and the germline ends lie 19 bases apart. In the germline V gene (reference sequence), CDR1 corresponds to DFQATT and CDR2 to SNEGSKA. Its CDR3 holds 15 amino acids, cysteine through phenylalanine. CDR3 DNA only is kept here, 45 bases in frame from base 1. This sample is part of a study of T-cell reconstitution after alpha-beta-depleted transplantation in children (TCRdb year 2016). For the wider study: Using TCR repertoire profiling, the study followed T-cell immune reconstitution in a quantitative way in children after TCRalphabeta/CD19-depleted allogeneic hematopoietic cell transplantation.

Library preparation was by PCR. Sequencing instrument: Illumina HiSeq 2500. TCR library preparation used molecular barcoding, with unique molecular identifiers applied to normalize quantification of the TCRbeta repertoire. The public reads were quality trimmed at Q25 with fastp and then assembled into clones with MiXCR by TCRdb, keeping productive beta chains. Rows with a matching CDR3 protein are joined into one entry that keeps the most common DNA and genes. The sample yields about 340,000 distinct CDR3 sequences; roughly 13% were counted once. The ten most abundant clones make up around 4.5% of the sample.

This material consisted of PBMCs, taken from the stem cell graft. The sequence came from a human donor who donated a stem cell graft to a child with Fanconi anemia. The rearrangement combines TRBV20-1 with TRBJ2-7, and the D gene may be TRBD2, 7 bases matching. The CDR3 has the sequence CSARTSQGRAYEQYF. The sequenced DNA: TGCAGTGCTCGAACTTCGCAGGGGAGGGCCTACGAGCAGTACTTC.